This T cell receptor beta chain was retrieved from a study of CD8 T cells in ankylosing spondylitis. Study-wide results and caveats: With a CD8+ phenotype, disease-linked clones were relatively rare in peripheral blood. A TCR beta motif of fewer than 10 highly homologous variants seemed to mark ankylosing spondylitis blood.

The CDR3 length is 12 residues. The junction had 5 bases not matched to a gene; V was cut back by 6 bases and J by 8 bases. Germline V lookup: CDR1 SQVTM, CDR2 ANQGSEA. Scientists made TCR beta libraries using quantitative 5'-RACE with molecular barcodes. TCRdb re-analysed the 5' RACE reads in MiXCR, keeping a single row per CDR3 protein. Of around 250,000 distinct CDR3 sequences listed, 18% are singletons. The table lists this clonotype with many counts. The antigen is unknown. Sequencing used blood, either unsorted or a sorted T cell fraction (not recorded which). This chain uses TRBV29-1 with TRBJ1-2; 11 bases are a match to TRBD1. This receptor was identified in a male donor with ankylosing spondylitis or in good health (not recorded which). CDR3 loop: CSVVGQGGGYTF. DNA for the CDR3: TGCAGCGTAGTGGGACAGGGGGGCGGCTACACCTTC.